Following are 27 T cell receptor beta chains from one sample sequenced in a study of blood T cell repertoires in COVID-19 (dated by TCRdb to about 2020). The library was generated by the immunoSEQ multiplex PCR assay. TCRdb stores this immuneACCESS table with in-frame sequences only. Part of the clones is absent; in the studies checked, under half of the shortfall reflects unresolved V genes, and no reason is known for the rest. Recorded for this sample are roughly 100,000 clones; 70% to 85% of them occurred a single time. Of the sample, more than 13% falls within the top ten clones. Sequenced: peripheral blood. The receptors shown here come from a woman in her fifties or sixties with acute or convalescent COVID-19.

This chain connects TRBV27 to TRBJ1-1; D gene uncertain. Germline V gene lookup returns CDR1 MNHEY and CDR2 SMNVEV (reference sequence). The V end was cut by 6 bases, the J end by 6 bases, with 17 bases between. The CDR3 is made up of 14 amino acids. For the CDR3, the DNA is TGTGCCAGCAGCCTTTCTTCCTCTTCCGCTGAAGCTTTCTTT. Amino acid sequence: CASSLSSSSAEAFF.

The table lists this clone with a few counts. The chain couples TRBV7-2 to TRBJ2-7, with D possibly matching TRBD1 (5 bases). V lost 2 bases and J lost 4, with 15 bases in between. Germline lookup yields CDR1 SGHTA and CDR2 FQGNSA. CDR3 size: 15 residues. CDR3 bases: TGTGCCAGCAGCTTATACCAGGGCTTCTCGTACGAGCAGTACTTC. Residues: CASSLYQGFSYEQYF.

The J gene is TRBJ2-1, the V gene TRBV6-1; 8 bases match TRBD2. V lost 3 bases, J lost 3 bases, and 7 bases stayed unmatched. From germline, CDR1 is MNHNS and CDR2 SASEGT. The CDR3 is 16 amino acids. The CDR3 DNA reads as TGTGCCAGCAGTGACGCACTAGCGGCCGACTACAATGAGCAGTTCTTC. Its protein product is CASSDALAADYNEQFF.

The chain recombines TRBV10-3 with TRBJ2-1; the match to TRBD2 covers 7 bases. V was clipped by 6 bases and J by 3 bases; unmatched bases: 8. CDR3 length equals 15 residues. The germline V gene has CDR1 ENHRY and CDR2 SYGVKD. CDR3 loop: CAISPTGGGYNEQFF. CDR3 coding DNA: TGTGCCATCAGCCCGACTGGCGGGGGCTACAATGAGCAGTTCTTC.

This chain uses TRBV5-1 with TRBJ1-4; TRBD1 agrees at 9 bases. V was clipped by 2 bases and J by 7 bases; unmatched bases: 3. CDR1 and CDR2 from the germline V gene are SGHRS and YFSETQ. The CDR3 runs to 14 residues. CDR3 coding DNA: TGCGCCAGCAGCTTACAGGGGGCTGGTGAAAAACTGTTTTTT. Encoded protein: CASSLQGAGEKLFF. Full variable domain (outside the CDR3, taken from reference TRBV5-1 and TRBJ1-4): KAGVTQTPRYLIKTRGQQVTLSCSPISGHRSVSWYQQTPGQGLQFLFEYFSETQRNKGNFPGRFSGRQFSNSRSEMNVSTLELGDSALYLCASSLQGAGEKLFFGSGTQLSVL.

The J gene is TRBJ1-2, the V gene TRBV7-2, with 7 bases lining up with TRBD1. The germline V gene encodes CDR1 SGHTA and CDR2 FQGNSA. V gave up 5 bases and J gave up 4 bases; unmatched junction bases: 7. The CDR3 length is 14 residues. The CDR3 region has the DNA TGTGCCAGCAGCCTCCTGACAGGGACCTATGGCTACACCTTC. This gives the protein CASSLLTGTYGYTF.

The rearrangement links TRBV5-5 to TRBJ1-1; possibly TRBD1 for D (5 bases). The CDR3 spans 12 residues. With 4 bases removed from V and 8 bases from J, the gap between germline ends came to 12 bases. Per germline, CDR1 SGHKS and CDR2 YYEKEE (reference sequence). The CDR3 nucleotides read TGTGCCAGCAGCACCAGGGAAGGCGAAGCTTTCTTT. Protein sequence: CASSTREGEAFF.

The chain recombines TRBV2 with TRBJ1-5; a weak D match, TRBD1 (6 bases). Trimming pared 4 bases from V and 2 bases from J, leaving 18 bases between. The CDR3 loop spans 17 amino acids. Germline CDR1 is SNHLY and CDR2 is FYNNEI. CDR3 region: CASSVHIRGVGNQPQHF. Here the CDR3 DNA reads TGTGCCAGCAGTGTACACATCAGGGGTGTAGGCAATCAGCCCCAGCATTTT.

The J gene is TRBJ1-1, the V gene TRBV18; 8 nucleotides align to TRBD1. With V trimmed by 6 bases and J by 6 bases, 6 bases remained unmatched. CDR3 size: 13 residues. CDR1 is KGHSH and CDR2 is LQKENI in the germline V gene. CDR3 nucleotide sequence: TGTGCCAGCTCCCCTTCAGGGGGCCCTGAAGCTTTCTTT. It codes for CASSPSGGPEAFF.

V usage is TRBV12-5 and J usage is TRBJ1-3, with a tentative D call TRBD1 (5 bases). The germline V and J ends were trimmed by 7 bases and 0 bases, with 13 bases remaining between them. CDR3 length: 15 residues. Germline assignment: CDR1 LGHNT and CDR2 FRNRAP. The CDR3 sequence: CASATRGGSGNTIYF. Here the CDR3 DNA reads TGTGCTAGTGCTACCCGGGGGGGCTCTGGAAACACCATATATTTT.

This chain joins TRBV2 and TRBJ2-3; 7 positions agree with TRBD1. The length of the CDR3 is 14 residues. The germline V gene encodes CDR1 SNHLY and CDR2 FYNNEI. Losses at the gene ends were 6 bases for V and 0 bases for J; bases not matched to a gene: 3. Here the CDR3 reads CASRTGLSTDTQYF. The CDR3 nucleotides read TGTGCCAGCAGGACAGGGTTGAGCACAGATACGCAGTATTTT.

The CDR3 region has the DNA TGTGCCAGCCCGCCGGGACTAGCTCCCCTTAGCACAGATACGCAGTATTTT. This translates into CASPPGLAPLSTDTQYF. The chain links TRBV28 to TRBJ2-3, with 9 bases matching TRBD2. This CDR3 region has 17 residues. The ends lost 8 bases at V and 0 bases at J; junction bases unmatched: 12. The V gene's germline CDR1 is MDHEN and CDR2 SYDVKM.

This chain connects TRBV9 to TRBJ1-4; no definite D call. Germline-derived CDR1 and CDR2 are SGDLS and YYNGEE. This CDR3 has 12 amino acids. Trimming cost V 3 bases and J 5 bases, with 5 bases left between them. CDR3 bases: TGTGCCAGCAGCGCAGGAAATGAAAAACTGTTTTTT. It specifies CASSAGNEKLFF.

V is TRBV5-4 and J is TRBJ2-1; perhaps TRBD2 as D (5 bases). Trimming left V 4 bases short and J 2 bases short, with 10 bases between. The CDR3 consists of 14 residues. Germline CDR1 and CDR2: SGHNT and YYREEE (reference sequence). Here the CDR3 reads CASSQSGTYNEQFF. CDR3 coding DNA: TGTGCCAGCAGCCAAAGCGGTACCTACAATGAGCAGTTCTTC.

V usage is TRBV10-3 and J usage is TRBJ1-1, with D possibly TRBD1 on 6 matching bases. V was trimmed by 0 bases and J by 7 bases, leaving 12 bases between them. The CDR3 sequence is 14 residues long. Germline lookup yields CDR1 ENHRY and CDR2 SYGVKD. The CDR3 DNA reads TGTGCCATCAGTGAGTCCCCAGGGGCAGATGAAGCTTTCTTT. It is translated as CAISESPGADEAFF.

This chain uses TRBV5-1 with TRBJ2-5, with 7 nucleotides matching TRBD1. This CDR3 comprises 15 residues. The junction had 7 bases not matched to a gene; V was cut back by 4 bases and J by 1 base. Germline lookup yields CDR1 SGHRS and CDR2 YFSETQ. The CDR3 spells CASSRNTGAQETQYF. The CDR3 DNA is TGCGCCAGCAGCCGAAACACAGGGGCCCAAGAGACCCAGTACTTC.

The chain has TRBV19 and TRBJ2-5; D unclear. The CDR3 has 16 residues. Germline V gene lookup returns CDR1 LNHDA and CDR2 SQIVND (reference sequence). V was shortened by 3 bases and J by 2 bases, with 16 bases between the two germline ends. The CDR3 protein is CASSMISPSRQETQYF. CDR3 DNA: TGTGCCAGTAGTATGATCTCTCCTTCGAGACAAGAGACCCAGTACTTC.

V is TRBV5-1 and J is TRBJ2-5; 9 bases agree with TRBD2. Germline V gene lookup returns CDR1 SGHRS and CDR2 YFSETQ. This CDR3 contains 16 residues. With 2 bases clipped from V and 5 bases from J, the junction kept 10 bases outside the gene matches. CDR3 in amino acids: CASSLGVSGSLETQYF. In DNA form, the CDR3 reads TGCGCCAGCAGCTTAGGGGTTAGCGGGAGTCTGGAGACCCAGTACTTC. Based on the CDR3 plus reference TRBV5-1 and TRBJ2-5, the full variable domain is KAGVTQTPRYLIKTRGQQVTLSCSPISGHRSVSWYQQTPGQGLQFLFEYFSETQRNKGNFPGRFSGRQFSNSRSEMNVSTLELGDSALYLCASSLGVSGSLETQYFGPGTRLLVL.

J is TRBJ1-1 and V is TRBV18, with 7 positions matching TRBD1. Germline values: CDR1 KGHSH, CDR2 LQKENI. The V and J ends lost 3 bases and 3 bases, in that order; junction bases with no gene match: 4. The CDR3 loop spans 14 amino acids. CDR3: CASSPRQGDTEAFF. CDR3 DNA sequence: TGTGCCAGCTCACCCAGACAGGGAGACACTGAAGCTTTCTTT. The full variable domain, in which reference TRBV18 and TRBJ1-1 provide the parts outside the CDR3, is NAGVMQNPRHLVRRRGQEARLRCSPMKGHSHVYWYRQLPEEGLKFMVYLQKENIIDESGMPKERFSAEFPKEGPSILRIQQVVRGDSAAYFCASSPRQGDTEAFFGQGTRLTVV.

This clone was found a few times. An end of the junction does not agree with germline; a read error may underlie this. The V gene is TRBV7-7, the J gene TRBJ2-7; 10 bases line up with TRBD1. CDR3 length equals 15 residues. Germline assignment: CDR1 SSHAT and CDR2 FNYEAQ (reference sequence). The CDR3 is CASSSGTGDSYEQYF. CDR3 bases: TGTGCTAGCAGCTCCGGGACAGGGGACTCCTACGAGCAGTACTTC.

The V call is TRBV6-5, the J call TRBJ1-2, with D unclear. The CDR3 length is 14 residues. CDR1 and CDR2 from the germline V gene are MNHEY and SVGAGI. V was shortened by 0 bases and J by 2 bases, with 7 bases between the two germline ends. CDR3 coding DNA: TGTGCCAGCAGTTACTCACTGGGCAACTATGGCTACACCTTC. It specifies CASSYSLGNYGYTF.

CDR3 DNA sequence: TGTGCCAGCAGAGCAAACACCGGGGAGCTGTTTTTT. Translated, it gives CASRANTGELFF. The V call is TRBV28, the J call TRBJ2-2; D not resolved. Between the trimmed V and J ends, which lost 6 bases and 2 bases, there was a span of 4 bases. The CDR3 has 12 residues. The V gene's germline CDR1 is MDHEN and CDR2 SYDVKM. The whole variable domain, filled in from reference TRBV28 and TRBJ2-2, reads DVKVTQSSRYLVKRTGEKVFLECVQDMDHENMFWYRQDPGLGLRLIYFSYDVKMKEKGDIPEGYSVSREKKERFSLILESASTNQTSMYLCASRANTGELFFGEGSRLTVL.

In this sample, this clone turned up once. This chain joins TRBV10-3 and TRBJ2-3, with TRBD1 matching over 7 bases. V lost 4 bases and J lost 0; bases outside the gene matches: 7. From germline, CDR1 is ENHRY and CDR2 SYGVKD. This CDR3 comprises 16 residues. CDR3 region: CAISGTPGQSTDTQYF. CDR3 in DNA: TGTGCCATCAGTGGAACACCGGGACAGAGCACAGATACGCAGTATTTT.

This chain connects TRBV7-9 to TRBJ2-3, with 9 bases identical to TRBD2. V shed 5 bases, J shed 2 bases, and the junction held 11 bases outside the gene matches. The CDR3 totals 17 residues. CDR1 and CDR2 from the germline V gene are SEHNR and FQNEAQ (reference sequence). The CDR3 loop reads CASSATSGGHYTDTQYF. CDR3 coding DNA: TGTGCCAGCAGCGCTACGAGCGGGGGGCATTACACAGATACGCAGTATTTT.

The chain joins TRBV6-4 to TRBJ2-5; 7 bases are shared with TRBD1. V lost 6 bases and J lost 3; bases outside the gene matches: 10. Per germline, CDR1 MRHNA and CDR2 SNTAGT. This CDR3 has 15 residues. CDR3 nucleotides: TGTGCCAGCAGCAGTATAGGTACAGGGGAAGAGACCCAGTACTTC. Amino acids: CASSSIGTGEETQYF.

V usage is TRBV5-1 and J usage is TRBJ2-5; weak D call: TRBD1 (5 bases). From germline, CDR1 is SGHRS and CDR2 YFSETQ. The CDR3 is 15 amino acids. V dropped 3 bases and J dropped 4 bases, with 16 bases sitting between them. DNA of the CDR3: TGCGCCAGCAGCTCCGTTGGGGCGGTGGGAGAGACCCAGTACTTC. Its protein is CASSSVGAVGETQYF.

V is TRBV19 and J is TRBJ1-2; 9 bases are shared with TRBD1. CDR1 and CDR2 (germline): LNHDA, SQIVND (reference sequence). Trimming removed 6 bases from V and 4 bases from J; junction bases left unmatched: 12. There are 16 residues in the CDR3. DNA for the CDR3: TGTGCCAGTAGCCAACAATTACAGGGGGCTGGCTATGGCTACACCTTC. Translation: CASSQQLQGAGYGYTF.